The rows below give T cell receptor beta chains drawn from one sample of a study of blood T cell repertoires in COVID-19. Generated by immunoSEQ multiplex PCR, the TCRdb table keeps only in-frame clones and is missing some. The table records about 100,000 clones, less than 85% of them present only once. Sequencing was performed on peripheral blood. The source is an elderly woman with active or convalescent COVID-19. The CDR3 runs from the conserved cysteine through the conserved F or W. D genes are given only for firm matches. Expanded clones get a size class; other rows say once, few or many, or leave the size out.

v_call: TRBV6-5; clone_size: NA; j_call: TRBJ2-2; d_call: NA; cdr3_aa: CATRDLTNTGELFF; cdr3_nt: TGTGCCACCAGGGACTTAACGAACACCGGGGAGCTGTTTTTT
v_call: TRBV28; clone_size: NA; j_call: TRBJ2-6; d_call: NA; cdr3_aa: CASSLPRPYGGANVLTF; cdr3_nt: TGTGCCAGCAGTTTGCCGAGGCCCTACGGGGGGGCCAACGTCCTGACTTTC
v_call: TRBV15; clone_size: NA; j_call: TRBJ2-7; d_call: NA; cdr3_aa: CATSRGRDSSYEQYF; cdr3_nt: TGTGCCACCAGCAGAGGGAGGGACTCCTCCTACGAGCAGTACTTC
v_call: TRBV21-1; clone_size: NA; j_call: TRBJ2-7; d_call: NA; cdr3_aa: CASSKGSRTHYEQYF; cdr3_nt: TGTGCCAGCAGCAAAGGTTCTAGGACTCACTACGAGCAGTACTTC
v_call: TRBV7-3; clone_size: NA; j_call: TRBJ1-1; d_call: NA; cdr3_aa: CASSLGRAGLETEAFF; cdr3_nt: TGTGCCAGCAGCTTAGGGAGGGCAGGGCTGGAAACTGAAGCTTTCTTT
v_call: TRBV6-1; clone_size: NA; j_call: TRBJ2-1; d_call: TRBD2; cdr3_aa: CASSEPPGLAGATNEQFF; cdr3_nt: TGTGCCAGCAGTGAACCCCCGGGACTAGCGGGCGCGACCAATGAGCAGTTCTTC
v_call: TRBV20-1; clone_size: once; j_call: TRBJ2-1; d_call: NA; cdr3_aa: CSVDHNEQFF; cdr3_nt: TGCAGTGTAGATCACAATGAGCAGTTCTTC
v_call: TRBV21-1; clone_size: NA; j_call: TRBJ2-1; d_call: NA; cdr3_aa: CASSKPTGRMDEQFF; cdr3_nt: TGTGCCAGCAGCAAGCCGACAGGGAGGATGGATGAGCAGTTCTTC
v_call: TRBV2; clone_size: NA; j_call: TRBJ2-7; d_call: NA; cdr3_aa: CASSGVLTGKPYEQYF; cdr3_nt: TGTGCCAGCAGTGGAGTTTTGACAGGTAAACCCTACGAGCAGTACTTC
v_call: TRBV5-1; clone_size: NA; j_call: TRBJ2-5; d_call: TRBD2; cdr3_aa: CASSLTSLETQYF; cdr3_nt: TGTGCCAGCAGCTTGACTAGCCTGGAGACCCAGTACTTC
v_call: TRBV24-1; clone_size: few; j_call: TRBJ2-3; d_call: NA; cdr3_aa: CATSDPSPGTDTQYF; cdr3_nt: TGTGCCACCAGTGATCCCTCTCCGGGCACAGATACGCAGTATTTT
v_call: TRBV27; clone_size: NA; j_call: TRBJ2-4; d_call: NA; cdr3_aa: CASSLLRGAKNIQYF; cdr3_nt: TGTGCCAGCAGTTTACTTCGCGGAGCCAAAAACATTCAGTACTTC
v_call: TRBV4-1; clone_size: NA; j_call: TRBJ2-1; d_call: TRBD1; cdr3_aa: CASSQDSQGVGNEQFF; cdr3_nt: TGCGCCAGCAGCCAAGACTCTCAGGGGGTAGGGAATGAGCAGTTCTTC
v_call: TRBV13; clone_size: NA; j_call: TRBJ2-2; d_call: NA; cdr3_aa: CASSLKPSTGELFF; cdr3_nt: TGTGCCAGCAGCTTAAAACCTAGCACCGGGGAGCTGTTTTTT
v_call: TRBV30; clone_size: NA; j_call: TRBJ2-7; d_call: NA; cdr3_aa: CAGGDSKYEQYF; cdr3_nt: TGTGCCGGAGGGGACAGCAAATACGAGCAGTACTTC
v_call: TRBV10-3; clone_size: NA; j_call: TRBJ1-2; d_call: TRBD1; cdr3_aa: CAISERDRGLPSYGYTF; cdr3_nt: TGTGCCATCAGTGAGCGGGACAGGGGCCTACCTAGCTATGGCTACACCTTC
v_call: TRBV4-3; clone_size: NA; j_call: TRBJ1-2; d_call: NA; cdr3_aa: CASSRQAGADGYTF; cdr3_nt: TGCGCCAGCAGCCGCCAAGCAGGGGCAGATGGCTACACCTTC
v_call: TRBV5-6; clone_size: NA; j_call: TRBJ1-5; d_call: NA; cdr3_aa: CASSLGHSNQPQHF; cdr3_nt: TGTGCCAGCAGCTTGGGGCATAGCAATCAGCCCCAGCATTTT
v_call: TRBV2; clone_size: NA; j_call: TRBJ2-2; d_call: TRBD2; cdr3_aa: CASRAGGSNTGELFF; cdr3_nt: TGTGCCAGCAGGGCGGGGGGTTCGAACACCGGGGAGCTGTTTTTT
v_call: TRBV19; clone_size: NA; j_call: TRBJ1-2; d_call: NA; cdr3_aa: CASSIDRTYGYTF; cdr3_nt: TGTGCCAGTAGTATCGACAGAACCTATGGCTACACCTTC
v_call: TRBV30; clone_size: once; j_call: TRBJ2-5; d_call: NA; cdr3_aa: CAWTVRGETQYF; cdr3_nt: TGTGCCTGGACCGTAAGGGGAGAGACCCAGTACTTC
v_call: TRBV27; clone_size: NA; j_call: TRBJ2-7; d_call: TRBD1; cdr3_aa: CATSGTGGYEQYF; cdr3_nt: TGTGCCACCTCCGGGACAGGGGGGTACGAGCAGTACTTC
v_call: TRBV9; clone_size: once; j_call: TRBJ1-5; d_call: TRBD1; cdr3_aa: CASSEGGTGTQPQHF; cdr3_nt: TGTGCCAGCAGCGAGGGAGGGACAGGGACTCAGCCCCAGCATTTT
v_call: TRBV2; clone_size: NA; j_call: TRBJ1-1; d_call: TRBD1; cdr3_aa: CASSLRQGAGGEAFF; cdr3_nt: TGTGCCAGCAGTCTCCGACAGGGGGCGGGTGGTGAAGCTTTCTTT
v_call: TRBV27; clone_size: NA; j_call: TRBJ1-2; d_call: TRBD1; cdr3_aa: CASSPYGQGNYGYTF; cdr3_nt: TGTGCCAGCAGTCCGTACGGACAGGGAAACTATGGCTACACCTTC
v_call: TRBV6-5; clone_size: NA; j_call: TRBJ2-7; d_call: TRBD1; cdr3_aa: CASRSGQAGYEQYF; cdr3_nt: TGTGCCAGCAGGTCCGGACAGGCCGGGTACGAGCAGTACTTC
v_call: TRBV5-1; clone_size: NA; j_call: TRBJ2-2; d_call: TRBD2; cdr3_aa: CASSPLGLAGGNTGELFF; cdr3_nt: TGCGCCAGCAGCCCATTGGGACTAGCGGGAGGGAACACCGGGGAGCTGTTTTTT
v_call: TRBV5-1; clone_size: NA; j_call: TRBJ2-7; d_call: TRBD1; cdr3_aa: CASSPKTGPTYEQYF; cdr3_nt: TGCGCCAGCAGCCCGAAGACAGGGCCCACCTACGAGCAGTACTTC
v_call: TRBV28; clone_size: NA; j_call: TRBJ2-7; d_call: TRBD1; cdr3_aa: CASSSRQGATYEQYF; cdr3_nt: TGTGCCAGCAGTTCCCGACAGGGGGCGACCTACGAGCAGTACTTC
v_call: TRBV7-8; clone_size: NA; j_call: TRBJ1-1; d_call: NA; cdr3_aa: CASSLALPQVNTEAFF; cdr3_nt: TGTGCCAGCAGCTTAGCGCTTCCACAGGTGAACACTGAAGCTTTCTTT
v_call: TRBV7-2; clone_size: NA; j_call: TRBJ2-7; d_call: NA; cdr3_aa: CASSLGTPRYEQYF; cdr3_nt: TGTGCCAGCAGCTTAGGAACTCCTCGCTACGAGCAGTACTTC
v_call: TRBV6-5; clone_size: NA; j_call: TRBJ1-5; d_call: TRBD1; cdr3_aa: CASSSGQGAYQPQHF; cdr3_nt: TGTGCCAGCAGTTCCGGACAGGGGGCCTATCAGCCCCAGCATTTT
v_call: TRBV5-1; clone_size: NA; j_call: TRBJ1-2; d_call: NA; cdr3_aa: CASSPSQGLGGYTF; cdr3_nt: TGCGCCAGCAGCCCATCACAGGGTCTTGGCGGCTACACCTTC
v_call: TRBV28; clone_size: NA; j_call: TRBJ2-7; d_call: NA; cdr3_aa: CASSSTTSEQYF; cdr3_nt: TGTGCCAGCAGTTCCACGACAAGCGAGCAGTACTTC
v_call: TRBV29-1; clone_size: once; j_call: TRBJ2-1; d_call: TRBD2; cdr3_aa: CSVLGGTGANEQFF; cdr3_nt: TGCAGCGTGTTGGGGGGGACCGGGGCGAATGAGCAGTTCTTC
v_call: TRBV13; clone_size: NA; j_call: TRBJ2-3; d_call: NA; cdr3_aa: CASSLTRITDTQYF; cdr3_nt: TGTGCCAGCAGCTTAACGCGGATCACAGATACGCAGTATTTT
v_call: TRBV7-9; clone_size: NA; j_call: TRBJ1-5; d_call: TRBD1; cdr3_aa: CASSLSRTGRQHF; cdr3_nt: TGTGCCAGCAGCCTCTCCCGGACAGGGCGCCAGCATTTT
v_call: TRBV5-8; clone_size: few; j_call: TRBJ1-1; d_call: NA; cdr3_aa: CASSLWAGRGTEAFF; cdr3_nt: TGTGCCAGCAGCTTGTGGGCAGGGAGGGGCACTGAAGCTTTCTTT
v_call: TRBV2; clone_size: NA; j_call: TRBJ1-5; d_call: NA; cdr3_aa: CASSEGGAGDQPQHF; cdr3_nt: TGTGCCAGCAGTGAGGGGGGGGCAGGAGATCAGCCCCAGCATTTT
v_call: TRBV7-6; clone_size: NA; j_call: TRBJ2-7; d_call: TRBD2; cdr3_aa: CASSPTSGSLPYEQYF; cdr3_nt: TGTGCCAGCAGCCCAACTAGCGGGAGCCTACCCTACGAGCAGTACTTC
v_call: TRBV7-7; clone_size: once; j_call: TRBJ2-5; d_call: TRBD2; cdr3_aa: CASSPGLAEGETQYF; cdr3_nt: TGTGCCAGCAGTCCAGGACTAGCGGAAGGGGAGACCCAGTACTTC
v_call: TRBV7-9; clone_size: NA; j_call: TRBJ1-5; d_call: NA; cdr3_aa: CASSLAGGDHQPQHF; cdr3_nt: TGTGCCAGCAGCTTAGCGGGGGGGGATCATCAGCCCCAGCATTTT